Here is one T cell receptor (beta chain) with its context. This sample stems from a study of control samples from healthy donors and cancer patients. Trimming cost V 4 bases and J 0 bases, with 14 bases left between them. This CDR3 region has 16 residues. CDR1 and CDR2 (germline): SGHDT, YYEEEE. Some clones are missing from TCRdb's copy, which holds only in-frame ones; the method was immunoSEQ multiplex PCR. The sample yields tens of thousands of clones, roughly 90% seen once. This chain joins TRBV5-6 and TRBJ1-3, with no clear D. The receptor was isolated from a man in his fifties or sixties in good health. Sequenced input: blood. CDR3 coding DNA: TGTGCCAGCAGCGAAGGAAGGAGAATCTCTGGAAACACCATATATTTT. As protein: CASSEGRRISGNTIYF. The whole variable domain, filled in from reference TRBV5-6 and TRBJ1-3, reads DAGVTQSPTHLIKTRGQQVTLRCSPKSGHDTVSWYQQALGQGPQFIFQYYEEEERQRGNFPDRFSGHQFPNYSSELNVNALLLGDSALYLCASSEGRRISGNTIYFGEGSWLTVV.